This TCR beta chain is drawn from a study of blood T cell repertoires in COVID-19. Patients in Seattle were enrolled during active infection, then followed longitudinally. The data were produced by immunoSEQ multiplex PCR, yet TCRdb's version contains in-frame clones alone and is incomplete. The data contain some 300,000 clones, roughly 86% of them singletons. Trimming removed 2 bases from V and 4 bases from J, with 5 bases in between. The length of the CDR3 is 12 residues. What was sequenced was peripheral blood. The source is a woman in her 30s with COVID-19, enrolled during active disease. The rearrangement uses TRBV12-3 or TRBV12-4 and TRBJ1-2; D is uncertain. The CDR3 is CASSLQVYGYTF. Written as DNA, the CDR3 is TGTGCCAGCAGTTTACAGGTCTATGGCTACACCTTC.